The 16 T cell receptor beta chains below were found in one sample sequenced in a study of OX40 agonist ivuxolimab in advanced cancers. Data came from immunoSEQ multiplex PCR; TCRdb stores just in-frame clones and leaves some out. The data hold about 81,000 clones, with 88% observed a single time. Here the sequenced sample was CD4+ or CD8+ T cells sorted from blood, taken in a trial of the OX40 agonist ivuxolimab. These receptors were obtained from an adult with an advanced solid tumor such as melanoma, head and neck, liver or kidney cancer.

The chain joins TRBV7-3 to TRBJ2-2; D unclear. In germline, CDR1 is SGHTA, CDR2 FQGTGA. The CDR3 spans 14 residues. V lost 2 bases, J lost 6 bases, and 10 bases lay in between. The CDR3 DNA sequence: TGTGCCAGCAGCTTACCCGTTTACCCCGGGGAGCTGTTTTTT. This codes for CASSLPVYPGELFF.

The rearrangement joins TRBV7-8 to TRBJ1-3; D remains unclear. Germline lookup yields CDR1 SGHVS and CDR2 FQNEAQ. Trimming took 1 base from V and 4 from J, leaving 14 bases between them. The CDR3 is 16 amino acids. Here the CDR3 reads CASSLDQAAAGNTIYF. CDR3 in DNA: TGTGCCAGCAGCTTAGATCAGGCAGCAGCGGGAAACACCATATATTTT.

This clone came up once. The chain joins TRBV5-1 to TRBJ2-5; maybe TRBD1 (6 bases). This CDR3 region has 16 residues. Germline CDR1 is SGHRS and CDR2 is YFSETQ. Trimming pared 4 bases from V and 1 base from J, leaving 17 bases between. CDR3 residues: CASSREPTGVQETQYF. The CDR3 DNA sequence: TGCGCCAGCAGCAGAGAACCGACAGGAGTCCAAGAGACCCAGTACTTC. The full variable domain, with the rest looked up from reference TRBV5-1 and TRBJ2-5, is KAGVTQTPRYLIKTRGQQVTLSCSPISGHRSVSWYQQTPGQGLQFLFEYFSETQRNKGNFPGRFSGRQFSNSRSEMNVSTLELGDSALYLCASSREPTGVQETQYFGPGTRLLVL.

This clone was seen a few times. V usage is TRBV20-1 and J usage is TRBJ1-1; D not certain. Trimming removed 6 bases from V and 7 bases from J, with 9 bases in between. CDR1 and CDR2 (germline): DFQATT, SNEGSKA (reference sequence). This CDR3 is built from 10 residues. The DNA for the CDR3 is TGCAGTGCCCACCGGGTTGAAGCTTTCTTT. It specifies CSAHRVEAFF.

This clone was seen once. The V gene is TRBV2, the J gene TRBJ1-1, with D uncertain. This CDR3 has 11 residues. With 5 bases removed from V and 5 bases from J, the gap between germline ends came to 6 bases. Looked up from germline, CDR1 is SNHLY and CDR2 is FYNNEI. CDR3 DNA: TGTGCCAGCAGTTTACAAACTGAAGCTTTCTTT. It specifies CASSLQTEAFF. Complete variable domain (other parts from reference TRBV2 and TRBJ1-1): EPEVTQTPSHQVTQMGQEVILRCVPISNHLYFYWYRQILGQKVEFLVSFYNNEISEKSEIFDDQFSVERPDGSNFTLKIRSTKLEDSAMYFCASSLQTEAFFGQGTRLTVV.

The V gene is TRBV7-8, the J gene TRBJ2-7; D gene uncertain. The germline gives CDR1 SGHVS, CDR2 FQNEAQ. V was cut by 5 bases and J by 5 bases, with 22 bases left in between. The CDR3 has 16 amino acids. CDR3 region: CASSTASALKAHEQYF. CDR3 DNA sequence: TGTGCCAGCAGCACTGCGTCTGCGCTCAAGGCCCACGAGCAGTACTTC.

The V gene is TRBV5-1, the J gene TRBJ2-7, with TRBD1 identical over 11 bases. V was pared by 2 bases and J by 7 bases, with 2 bases of the junction left unmatched. This CDR3 is built from 13 residues. CDR1 is SGHRS, CDR2 YFSETQ, per germline. The CDR3 sequence: CASSFGTGGEQYF. Written as DNA, the CDR3 is TGCGCCAGCAGCTTTGGGACAGGGGGTGAGCAGTACTTC.

The V call is TRBV7-3, the J call TRBJ2-3; no clear D gene. The CDR3 spans 17 residues. Germline V gene data show CDR1 as SGHTA and CDR2 as FQGTGA. V shed 2 bases and J shed 6 bases, with 21 bases lying between them. The CDR3 coding sequence is TGTGCCAGCAGCTTAGGTAAAGACCAGCTCTCGCGGGATACGCAGTATTTT. This translates into CASSLGKDQLSRDTQYF.

This clone was recorded once. The CDR3: CASSQDRDSPLHF. CDR3 DNA: TGCGCCAGCAGCCAAGACAGGGATTCACCCCTCCACTTT. The genes are TRBV4-1 and TRBJ1-6, with TRBD1 as a possible D gene (5 bases). Per the germline V gene, CDR1 is MGHRA and CDR2 is YSYEKL. Trimming shortened V by 0 bases and J by 8 bases, and 5 bases separated the two germline ends. The CDR3 extends over 13 amino acids.

The V call is TRBV5-1, the J call TRBJ2-2, with 11 nucleotides matching TRBD1. The CDR3 extends over 15 amino acids. The V segment lost 4 bases and the J segment 4 bases; nucleotides outside the gene matches: 3. Germline assignment: CDR1 SGHRS and CDR2 YFSETQ. This chain's CDR3 is CASSHGTGGTGELFF. DNA of the CDR3: TGCGCCAGCAGCCACGGGACAGGGGGCACCGGGGAGCTGTTTTTT.

V usage is TRBV6-1 and J usage is TRBJ1-5, with a weak D call TRBD1 (6 bases). V was pared by 2 bases and J by 0 bases, with 11 bases between. CDR3 length: 16 amino acids. Germline-derived CDR1 and CDR2 are MNHNS and SASEGT. The CDR3 DNA is TGTGCCAGCAGTGAACAGGGGCCGTATAGCAATCAGCCCCAGCATTTT. As protein: CASSEQGPYSNQPQHF.

CDR3 residues: CASSLARGQETQYF. DNA of the CDR3: TGCGCCAGCAGCTTGGCCAGGGGGCAAGAGACCCAGTACTTC. The chain recombines TRBV5-1 with TRBJ2-5, with TRBD1 identical over 7 bases. CDR1 is SGHRS, CDR2 YFSETQ, per germline. V lost 0 bases and J lost 2; bases outside the gene matches: 1. The length of the CDR3 is 14 residues.

CDR3 DNA sequence: TGTGCCAGCTCAAGTGGGGGGGGGCCAGATACGCAGTATTTT. Amino acids: CASSSGGGPDTQYF. The chain recombines TRBV19 with TRBJ2-3, with a weak D call TRBD2 (7 bases). The V end was cut by 9 bases, the J end by 4 bases, with 17 bases between. Germline V gene lookup returns CDR1 LNHDA and CDR2 SQIVND (reference sequence). This CDR3 has 14 amino acids.

The chain has TRBV5-1 and TRBJ2-5; possible D gene TRBD1, 6 bases. Germline loops: CDR1 SGHRS, CDR2 YFSETQ. This CDR3 has 14 residues. Trimming shortened V by 3 bases and J by 2 bases, and 11 bases separated the two germline ends. This CDR3 reads CASSWQGSQETQYF. The CDR3 nucleotides are TGCGCCAGCAGCTGGCAGGGGTCACAAGAGACCCAGTACTTC.

The chain combines TRBV11-3 with TRBJ2-7, with D tentatively TRBD2 (6 bases). Germline assignment: CDR1 SGHNT and CDR2 YENEEA. Trimming pared 3 bases from V and 6 bases from J, leaving 15 bases between. This CDR3 is 14 amino acids long. Here the CDR3 DNA reads TGTGCCAGCAGCTTGGGATCGCCGGGAGCCGAGCAGTACTTC. Amino acids: CASSLGSPGAEQYF.

The V call is TRBV6-5, the J call TRBJ2-1; 7 nucleotides align to TRBD1. This CDR3 spans 11 amino acids. The V and J ends lost 11 bases and 5 bases, in that order; junction bases with no gene match: 3. Germline values: CDR1 MNHEY, CDR2 SVGAGI. The CDR3 DNA follows: TGTGCCCTAGGGACAGACAATGAGCAGTTCTTC. This codes for CALGTDNEQFF.